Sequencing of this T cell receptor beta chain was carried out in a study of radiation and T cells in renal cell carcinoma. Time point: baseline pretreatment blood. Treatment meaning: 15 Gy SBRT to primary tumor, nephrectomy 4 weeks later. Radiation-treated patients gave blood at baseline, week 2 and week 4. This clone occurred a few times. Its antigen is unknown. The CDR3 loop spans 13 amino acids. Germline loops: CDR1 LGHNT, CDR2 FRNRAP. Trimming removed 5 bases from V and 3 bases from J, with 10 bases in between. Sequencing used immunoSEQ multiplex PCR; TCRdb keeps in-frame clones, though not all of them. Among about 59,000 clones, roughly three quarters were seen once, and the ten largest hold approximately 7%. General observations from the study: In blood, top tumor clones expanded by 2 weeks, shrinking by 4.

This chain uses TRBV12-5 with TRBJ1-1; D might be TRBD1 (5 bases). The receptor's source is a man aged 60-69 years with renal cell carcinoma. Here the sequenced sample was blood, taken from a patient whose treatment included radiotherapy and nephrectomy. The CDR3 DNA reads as TGTGCTAGTGGTCTCGGGACGGACACTGAAGCTTTCTTT. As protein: CASGLGTDTEAFF.